One and the same sample provided the 15 T cell receptor beta chains below, sequenced in a study of low-dose radiotherapy and immunotherapy resistance in tumors. TRAV- and TRBV-specific primers primed first-strand cDNA, covering alpha and beta chains. Amplification of TCRs used a constant-region primer and V-primer adapter for about 18 PCR cycles. TCRdb re-called the reads through MiXCR, storing one row per CDR3 protein. Of about 12,000 distinct CDR3 sequences listed, roughly 72% are singletons. These TCRs come from a human donor with advanced metastatic prostate, ovarian, gallbladder or colorectal cancer (not recorded which). This table probably holds off-target reads from a library built for another chain.

This chain uses TRBV4-1 with TRBJ1-1, with D possibly being TRBD1 (6 bases). Germline V gene data show CDR1 as MGHRA and CDR2 as YSYEKL. Trimming took off 1 base at V and 7 bases at J, with 16 bases between the two ends. The CDR3 loop spans 15 amino acids. Here the CDR3 DNA reads TGCGCCAGCAGCCAAGGGGCTAGGGGGGGTTATGAAGCTTTCTTT. It specifies CASSQGARGGYEAFF.

This chain links TRBV5-4 with TRBJ2-3; the D gene is possibly TRBD1 (7 bases). The V and J ends lost 4 bases and 0 bases respectively, with 15 bases between them. The CDR3 extends over 16 amino acids. Looked up from germline, CDR1 is SGHNT and CDR2 is YYREEE (reference sequence). CDR3: CASSAGTAASTDTQYF. CDR3 in DNA: TGTGCCAGCAGCGCGGGGACAGCGGCTAGCACAGATACGCAGTATTTT. Full variable domain (missing parts from reference TRBV5-4 and TRBJ2-3): ETGVTQSPTHLIKTRGQQVTLRCSSQSGHNTVSWYQQALGQGPQFIFQYYREEENGRGNFPPRFSGLQFPNYSSELNVNALELDDSALYLCASSAGTAASTDTQYFGPGTRLTVL.

This clonotype has only a few counts. The chain combines TRBV28 with TRBJ2-1; 8 bases match TRBD1. CDR1 is MDHEN and CDR2 is SYDVKM in the germline V gene. The junction had 14 bases not matched to a gene; V was cut back by 7 bases and J by 3 bases. The CDR3 contains 17 residues. The CDR3 region has the DNA TGTGCCAGCAATCCGGTGGACAGGGCGAACAGCTACAATGAGCAGTTCTTC. It encodes CASNPVDRANSYNEQFF.

The chain carries TRBV7-2 and TRBJ1-1; D is ambiguous. V lost 1 base and J 1 base, leaving 7 bases between the germline ends. Germline CDR1 SGHTA, CDR2 FQGNSA. CDR3 length: 14 amino acids. The CDR3 spells CASSLVVANTEAFF. CDR3 nucleotides: TGTGCCAGCAGCTTAGTAGTAGCGAACACTGAAGCTTTCTTT. Full variable domain (rest looked up from reference TRBV7-2 and TRBJ1-1): GAGVSQSPSNKVTEKGKDVELRCDPISGHTALYWYRQSLGQGLEFLIYFQGNSAPDKSGLPSDRFSAERTGGSVSTLTIQRTQQEDSAVYLCASSLVVANTEAFFGQGTRLTVV.

The genes are TRBV7-9 and TRBJ2-7, with D unclear. CDR1 SEHNR and CDR2 FQNEAQ come from the germline V gene (reference sequence). The CDR3 runs 14 residues. V was clipped by 2 bases and J by 0 bases, with 8 bases between them. This CDR3 reads CASSLSSVSYEQYF. In nucleotides, the CDR3 is TGTGCCAGCAGCTTATCCAGCGTCTCCTACGAGCAGTACTTC. The entire variable domain, with the rest obtained from reference TRBV7-9 and TRBJ2-7, is as follows: DTGVSQNPRHKITKRGQNVTFRCDPISEHNRLYWYRQTLGQGPEFLTYFQNEAQLEKSRLLSDRFSAERPKGSFSTLEIQRTEQGDSAMYLCASSLSSVSYEQYFGPGTRLTVT.

This clonotype was detected once. The genes are TRBV12-3 or TRBV12-4 and TRBJ2-7; 7 bases map to TRBD2. The V segment lost 3 bases and the J segment 6 bases; nucleotides outside the gene matches: 11. The CDR3 is 15 residues long. The CDR3 region is CASSFRSGGGAEQYF. The CDR3 DNA follows: TGTGCCAGCAGTTTTCGATCGGGAGGCGGGGCCGAGCAGTACTTC.

The V call is TRBV5-4, the J call TRBJ2-1; 13 bases are a match to TRBD2. V gave up 1 base and J gave up 8 bases; unmatched junction bases: 6. The CDR3 is 16 residues long. Germline-derived CDR1 and CDR2 are SGHNT and YYREEE (reference sequence). The CDR3 spells CASSLTSGRAYDEQFF. As DNA, the CDR3 is TGTGCCAGCAGCTTGACTAGCGGGAGGGCTTACGATGAGCAGTTCTTC.

The V call is TRBV28, the J call TRBJ2-3; 8 bases are shared with TRBD2. Germline CDR1 is MDHEN and CDR2 is SYDVKM. The junction had 6 bases not matched to a gene; V was cut back by 3 bases and J by 1 base. The CDR3 is made up of 16 amino acids. The CDR3 region is CASSFEAGAGTDTQYF. The CDR3 region has the DNA TGTGCCAGCAGTTTTGAAGCGGGAGCCGGCACAGATACGCAGTATTTT.

The genes are TRBV28 and TRBJ1-2; no clear D gene. The CDR3 is 15 residues long. Trimming took off 8 bases at V and 1 base at J, with 17 bases between the two ends. Germline loops: CDR1 MDHEN, CDR2 SYDVKM. DNA for the CDR3: TGTGCCAGCCGAACAGCCGAGACGGATAACTATGGCTACACCTTC. Its protein product is CASRTAETDNYGYTF.

V gene TRBV28 combines with J gene TRBJ2-1, with 8 bases identical to TRBD2. The CDR3 has 16 residues. Germline CDR1 is MDHEN and CDR2 is SYDVKM. The V and J ends lost 6 bases and 2 bases, in that order; junction bases with no gene match: 9. The CDR3 sequence is CASSPSGGAPYNEQFF. As DNA, the CDR3 is TGTGCCAGCAGCCCCTCGGGAGGGGCACCCTACAATGAGCAGTTCTTC.

This clonotype was observed a single time. The chain uses TRBV18 and TRBJ1-3, with TRBD1 matching over 7 bases. The CDR3 consists of 15 residues. Losses at the gene ends were 5 bases for V and 0 bases for J; bases not matched to a gene: 4. Looked up from germline, CDR1 is KGHSH and CDR2 is LQKENI. In DNA, the CDR3 is TGTGCCAGCTCATCACAGGGGCTCTCTGGAAACACCATATATTTT. Amino acids: CASSSQGLSGNTIYF.

This chain connects TRBV29-1 to TRBJ2-1, with TRBD2 matching 7 bases. CDR3 length: 14 amino acids. The germline V gene has CDR1 SQVTM and CDR2 ANQGSEA. V lost 0 bases and J lost 4; bases outside the gene matches: 3. DNA for the CDR3: TGCAGCGTTGAAGATCGGGGGGTTTACAATGAGCAGTTCTTC. Protein sequence: CSVEDRGVYNEQFF.

This rearrangement joins TRBV28 to TRBJ1-2; a possible D gene is TRBD1 (5 bases). Germline CDR1 MDHEN, CDR2 SYDVKM. The CDR3 spans 12 residues. The germline V and J ends were trimmed by 3 bases and 4 bases, with 6 bases remaining between them. CDR3 amino acids: CASSLGVYGYTF. CDR3 sequence (DNA): TGTGCCAGCAGTTTGGGGGTCTATGGCTACACCTTC.

This clonotype was counted only a few times. V usage is TRBV2 and J usage is TRBJ2-2; 10 nucleotides align to TRBD1. Looked up from germline, CDR1 is SNHLY and CDR2 is FYNNEI. The CDR3 consists of 15 residues. Germline trimming cut 6 bases from V and 4 bases from J; bases unmatched to any gene: 5. In DNA form, the CDR3 reads TGTGCCAGCAGAAAAGGACAGGGGGGCACCGGGGAGCTGTTTTTT. It translates to CASRKGQGGTGELFF.

CDR3 nucleotide sequence: TGTGCCAGCAGCCCCTTAAGCAGCGGGGGCATTCAGTACTTC. Translated: CASSPLSSGGIQYF. The chain employs TRBV3-1 and TRBJ2-4; 8 bases are a match to TRBD2. Germline-derived CDR1 and CDR2 are LGHDT and YNNKEL (reference sequence). The trim removed 4 bases at V and 9 bases at J, leaving 8 bases unmatched. There are 14 residues in the CDR3.